A single T cell receptor beta chain is shown here with its context. Its target is not known. Germline CDR1 SNHLY, CDR2 FYNNEI. The CDR3 sequence is 15 residues long. V was pared by 6 bases and J by 3 bases, with 2 bases of the junction left unmatched. Sequencing used immunoSEQ multiplex PCR; TCRdb keeps in-frame clones, though not all of them. This sample has 80,000 to 130,000 clones, with 85% to 90% found just once. The data derive from a study of T cell responses to AZD1222 COVID-19 vaccine. General study findings and limits: Unmutated regions of variants are reportedly targeted by nearly half of spike-specific TCRs. It was only 6 or 7 AZD1222 recipients who were seropositive at baseline. Recipients of two AZD1222 doses showed rising Spike-specific TCR breadth and depth.

This sample comprised peripheral blood, obtained on day 0 of AZD1222 vaccination. The rearrangement uses TRBV2 and TRBJ2-5; 15 nucleotides agree with TRBD2. The clonotype comes from an adult in good health. CDR3 sequence reads: CASSRTSGREETQYF. The CDR3 DNA follows: TGTGCCAGCAGCCGGACTAGCGGGAGGGAAGAGACCCAGTACTTC.